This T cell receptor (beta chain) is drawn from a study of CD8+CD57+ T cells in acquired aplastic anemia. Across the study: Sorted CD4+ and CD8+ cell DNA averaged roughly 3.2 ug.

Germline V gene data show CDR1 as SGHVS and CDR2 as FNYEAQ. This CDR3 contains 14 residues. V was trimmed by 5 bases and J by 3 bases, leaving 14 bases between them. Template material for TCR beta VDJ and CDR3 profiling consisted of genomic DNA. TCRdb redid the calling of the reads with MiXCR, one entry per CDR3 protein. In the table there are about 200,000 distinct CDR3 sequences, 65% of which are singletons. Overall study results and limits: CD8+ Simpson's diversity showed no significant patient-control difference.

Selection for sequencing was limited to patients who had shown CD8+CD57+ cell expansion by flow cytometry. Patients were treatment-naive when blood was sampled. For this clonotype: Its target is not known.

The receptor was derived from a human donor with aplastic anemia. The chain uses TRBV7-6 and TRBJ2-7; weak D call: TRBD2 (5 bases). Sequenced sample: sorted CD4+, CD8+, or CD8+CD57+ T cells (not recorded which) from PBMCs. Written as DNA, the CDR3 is TGTGCCAGCAGCCTAAATCAGCGGAGCTACGAGCAGTACTTC. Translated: CASSLNQRSYEQYF.